This TCR beta chain was recorded in a study of human T cells and chemical hapten exposure. TCRdb fed the RACE reads into MiXCR, producing one record per CDR3 protein. Found here are 190,000 or so distinct CDR3 sequences, approximately 26% of them singletons; the top ten hold 2.5%. Germline CDR1 and CDR2: SGHNT and YYREEE (reference sequence). V lost 4 bases and J lost 0; bases outside the gene matches: 7. The CDR3 totals 16 residues. Specified time point: patch test 3, about 24 weeks after DPC sensitization. Indicated treatment: therapeutic diphenylcyclopropenone sensitization with weekly scalp DPC. This specimen consisted of whole blood, obtained in connection with sensitization to the hapten diphenylcyclopropenone (DPC). This TCR was sampled from a woman aged 40 to 50 with alopecia areata. Some clones in this sample may be carry-over from other donors' samples. The genes are TRBV5-4 and TRBJ2-1; 7 nucleotides match TRBD2. The CDR3, as DNA: TGTGCCAGCAGCCCTAGCTCGGGAGGCTCCTACAATGAGCAGTTCTTC. It translates to CASSPSSGGSYNEQFF.